Sequencing of this T cell receptor (beta chain) was carried out in a study of blood T cell repertoires in COVID-19. Whole-study context: PBMCs, B-cell-depleted T cells, or T cells were the source of the cDNA or gDNA that made up the material.

In terms of age and location, participants ranged from roughly 18 to 95 years and lived in about 25 US areas. Grouping used clinical history reported by participants in a survey and questionnaire. All recovered Cohort 3 donors got two negative PCRs, got clearance, or saw symptom resolution. Sequencing used immunoSEQ multiplex PCR; TCRdb keeps in-frame clones, though not all of them. The profile shows 310,000 or so clones, roughly 89% of them singletons. The CDR3 is made up of 12 amino acids. Germline values: CDR1 SGHRS, CDR2 YFSETQ. V was cut by 2 bases and J by 4 bases, with 6 bases left in between. The chain employs TRBV5-1 and TRBJ2-5; D unresolved. The receptor's source is a woman in her forties who had recovered from COVID-19. Material for sequencing was PBMCs or T cells enriched from blood (not recorded which). In nucleotides, the CDR3 is TGCGCCAGCAGCTTTTCTCCAGAGACCCAGTACTTC. Its translation: CASSFSPETQYF. Complete variable domain (other parts from reference TRBV5-1 and TRBJ2-5): KAGVTQTPRYLIKTRGQQVTLSCSPISGHRSVSWYQQTPGQGLQFLFEYFSETQRNKGNFPGRFSGRQFSNSRSEMNVSTLELGDSALYLCASSFSPETQYFGPGTRLLVL.